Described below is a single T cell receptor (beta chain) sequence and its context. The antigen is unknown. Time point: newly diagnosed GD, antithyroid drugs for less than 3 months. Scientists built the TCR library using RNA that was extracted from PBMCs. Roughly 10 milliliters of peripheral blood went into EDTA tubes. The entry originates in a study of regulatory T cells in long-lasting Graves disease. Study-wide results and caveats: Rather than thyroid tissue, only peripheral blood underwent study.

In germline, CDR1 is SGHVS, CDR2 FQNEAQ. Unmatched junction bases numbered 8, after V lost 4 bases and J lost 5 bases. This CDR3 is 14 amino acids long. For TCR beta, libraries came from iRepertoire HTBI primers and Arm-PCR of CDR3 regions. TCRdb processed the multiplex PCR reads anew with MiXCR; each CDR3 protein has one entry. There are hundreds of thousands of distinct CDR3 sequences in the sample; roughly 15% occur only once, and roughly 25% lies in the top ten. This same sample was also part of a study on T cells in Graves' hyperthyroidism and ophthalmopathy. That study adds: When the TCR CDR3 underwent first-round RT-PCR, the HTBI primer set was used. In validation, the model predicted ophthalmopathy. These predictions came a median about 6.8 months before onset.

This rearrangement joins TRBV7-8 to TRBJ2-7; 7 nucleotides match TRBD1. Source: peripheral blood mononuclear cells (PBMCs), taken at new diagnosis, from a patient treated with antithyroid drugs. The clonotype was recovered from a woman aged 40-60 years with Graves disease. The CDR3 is CASSSRYDRDEQYF. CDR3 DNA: TGTGCCAGCAGCTCCCGATACGACAGGGACGAGCAGTACTTC.